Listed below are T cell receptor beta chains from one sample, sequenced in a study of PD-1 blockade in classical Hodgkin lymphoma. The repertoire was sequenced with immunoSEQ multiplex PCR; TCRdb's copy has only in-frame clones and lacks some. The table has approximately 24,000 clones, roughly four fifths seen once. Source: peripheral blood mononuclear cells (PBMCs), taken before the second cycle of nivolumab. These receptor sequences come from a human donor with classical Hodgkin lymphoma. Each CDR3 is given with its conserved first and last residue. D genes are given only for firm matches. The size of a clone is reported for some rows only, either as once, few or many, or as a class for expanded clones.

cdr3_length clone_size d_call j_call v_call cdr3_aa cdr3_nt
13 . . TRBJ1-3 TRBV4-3 CASSQESGNTIYF TGCGCCAGCAGCCAGGAGTCTGGAAACACCATATATTTT
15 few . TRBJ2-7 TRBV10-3 CAISEWPQPPYEQYF TGTGCCATCAGTGAGTGGCCACAACCCCCCTACGAGCAGTACTTC
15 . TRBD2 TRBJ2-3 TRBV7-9 CASSPGGAFTDTQYF TGTGCCAGCAGCCCGGGGGGGGCGTTCACAGATACGCAGTATTTT
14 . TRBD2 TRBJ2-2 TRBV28 CASTDPGGPGELFF TGTGCCAGCACTGACCCGGGGGGTCCCGGGGAGCTGTTTTTT
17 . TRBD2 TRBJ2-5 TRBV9 CASSVGVRLAAQETQYF TGTGCCAGCAGCGTAGGGGTCCGGCTAGCGGCACAAGAGACCCAGTACTTC
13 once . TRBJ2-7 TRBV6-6 CASSFESLGPQYF TGTGCCAGCAGTTTCGAGTCCCTGGGACCGCAGTACTTC
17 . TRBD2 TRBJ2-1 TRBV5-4 CASSPRGGGASYNEQFF TGTGCCAGCAGCCCCCGGGGCGGGGGGGCTTCCTACAATGAGCAGTTCTTC
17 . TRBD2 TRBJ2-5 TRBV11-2 CASSPEVAGEIQETQYF TGTGCCAGCAGCCCCGAGGTAGCGGGGGAGATTCAAGAGACCCAGTACTTC
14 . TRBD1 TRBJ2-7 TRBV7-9 CASSLPGQGHEQYF TGTGCCAGCAGCTTACCGGGACAGGGCCACGAGCAGTACTTC
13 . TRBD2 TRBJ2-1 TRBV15 CATSGIRGGQQFF TGTGCCACCAGCGGAATTCGGGGGGGTCAGCAGTTCTTC
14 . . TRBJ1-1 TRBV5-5 CASSLLTGSTEAFF TGTGCCAGCAGCTTGTTAACCGGTAGCACTGAAGCTTTCTTT
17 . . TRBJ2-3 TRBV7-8 CATRGVWAEIGTDTQYF TGTGCCACCCGAGGAGTGTGGGCCGAAATAGGCACAGATACGCAGTATTTT
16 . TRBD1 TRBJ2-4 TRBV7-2 CASSPGQGIAKNIQYF TGTGCCAGCAGCCCGGGACAGGGAATAGCCAAAAACATTCAGTACTTC
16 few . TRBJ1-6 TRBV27 CASSLSRASYNSPLHF TGTGCCAGCAGTTTGTCGAGGGCCTCCTATAATTCACCCCTCCACTTT
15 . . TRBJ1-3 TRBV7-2 CASSEQGYSGNTIYF TGTGCCAGCAGCGAGCAGGGTTACTCTGGAAACACCATATATTTT
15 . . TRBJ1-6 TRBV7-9 CASSLDAIINSPLHF TGTGCCAGCAGCTTAGATGCGATTATTAATTCACCCCTCCACTTT
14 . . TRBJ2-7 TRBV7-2 CASSFGQGPYEQYF TGTGCCAGCAGCTTTGGGCAGGGTCCCTACGAGCAGTACTTC
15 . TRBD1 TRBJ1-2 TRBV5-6 CASSLQGAEDYGYTF TGTGCCAGCAGTCTACAGGGGGCAGAAGACTATGGCTACACCTTC
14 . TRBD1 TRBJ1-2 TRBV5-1 CASSSSGGNYGYTF TGCGCCAGCAGCTCATCAGGGGGCAACTATGGCTACACCTTC
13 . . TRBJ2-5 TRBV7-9 CASSLDEQETQYF TGTGCCAGCAGCTTAGACGAGCAAGAGACCCAGTACTTC
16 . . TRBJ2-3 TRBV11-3 CASSSPGGGVADTQYF TGTGCCAGCAGCTCCCCGGGAGGGGGCGTGGCAGATACGCAGTATTTT
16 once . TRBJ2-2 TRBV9 CASSEDSLAYTGELFF TGTGCCAGCAGCGAGGATTCATTGGCTTACACCGGGGAGCTGTTTTTT
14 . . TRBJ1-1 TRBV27 CASSLSKGNTEAFF TGTGCCAGCAGTTTATCGAAGGGGAACACTGAAGCTTTCTTT
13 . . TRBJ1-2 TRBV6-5 CASSYKTGYGYTF TGTGCCAGCAGTTACAAAACAGGGTATGGCTACACCTTC
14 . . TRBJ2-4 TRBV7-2 CASSRPGVKNIQYF TGTGCCAGCAGCCGCCCAGGCGTCAAAAACATTCAGTACTTC
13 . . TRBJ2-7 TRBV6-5 CASSTRRGYEQYF TGTGCCAGCAGTACCCGTAGGGGCTACGAGCAGTACTTC
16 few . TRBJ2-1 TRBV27 CASSSMGLYSYNEQFF TGTGCCAGCAGTTCCATGGGTCTTTACTCCTACAATGAGCAGTTCTTC
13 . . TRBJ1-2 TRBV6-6 CASRVTGSSGYTF TGTGCCAGCAGGGTTACAGGGTCTTCGGGCTACACCTTC
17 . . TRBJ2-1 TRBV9 CASSSHEDSLSYNEQFF TGTGCCAGCAGCTCCCACGAGGACAGCCTATCCTACAATGAGCAGTTCTTC
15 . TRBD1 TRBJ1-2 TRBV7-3 CASSISRDSPYGYTF TGTGCCAGCAGCATTTCCCGGGACAGTCCCTATGGCTACACCTTC
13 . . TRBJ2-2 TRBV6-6 CASRAGVNGELFF TGTGCCAGCAGAGCAGGGGTGAACGGGGAGCTGTTTTTT
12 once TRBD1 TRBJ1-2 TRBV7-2 CASSQRQGDYTF TGTGCCAGCAGCCAAAGACAGGGGGACTACACCTTC
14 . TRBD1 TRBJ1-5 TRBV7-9 CASSRQGARQPQHF TGTGCCAGCAGCCGACAGGGGGCACGACAGCCCCAGCATTTT
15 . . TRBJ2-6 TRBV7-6 CASSLVGTGANVLTF TGTGCCAGCAGCTTAGTGGGGACTGGGGCCAACGTCCTGACTTTC
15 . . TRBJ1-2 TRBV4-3 CASSQDISGVSGYTF TGCGCCAGCAGCCAAGATATCTCGGGGGTTTCTGGCTACACCTTC
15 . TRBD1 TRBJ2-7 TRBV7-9 CASSLAGQGDYEQYF TGTGCCAGCAGCTTAGCGGGACAGGGGGACTACGAGCAGTACTTC
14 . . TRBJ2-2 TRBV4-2 CASSPNPNTGELFF TGTGCCAGCAGCCCCAACCCCAACACCGGGGAGCTGTTTTTT
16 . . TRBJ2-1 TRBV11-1 CASSPAGRGTYNEQFF TGTGCCAGCAGCCCCGCTGGGCGGGGGACATACAATGAGCAGTTCTTC
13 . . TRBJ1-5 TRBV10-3 CAISPEGGQPQHF TGTGCCATCAGCCCCGAGGGTGGACAGCCCCAGCATTTT
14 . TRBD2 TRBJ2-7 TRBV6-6 CASSYRGLPYEQYF TGTGCCAGCAGTTACAGGGGACTACCCTACGAGCAGTACTTC